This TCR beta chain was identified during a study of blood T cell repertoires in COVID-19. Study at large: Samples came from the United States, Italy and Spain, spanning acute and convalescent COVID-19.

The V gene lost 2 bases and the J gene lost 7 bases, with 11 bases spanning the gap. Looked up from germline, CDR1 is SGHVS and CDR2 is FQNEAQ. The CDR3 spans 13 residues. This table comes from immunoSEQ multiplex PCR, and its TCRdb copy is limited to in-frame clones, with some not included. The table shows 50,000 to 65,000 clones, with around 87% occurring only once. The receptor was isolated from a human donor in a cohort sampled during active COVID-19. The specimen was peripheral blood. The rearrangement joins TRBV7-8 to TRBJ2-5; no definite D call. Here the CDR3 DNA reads TGTGCCAGCAGCTTAATCATAGTTGGGACCCAGTACTTC. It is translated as CASSLIIVGTQYF.